This T cell receptor (beta chain) was recovered during a study of T cell changes during pregnancy in multiple sclerosis. Germline V lookup: CDR1 MRHNA, CDR2 SNTAGT. Trimming removed 4 bases from V and 1 base from J, with 7 bases in between. This CDR3 comprises 14 residues. Clones were sequenced by immunoSEQ multiplex PCR, and TCRdb holds only the in-frame ones, with some missing. The sample comprises about 60,000 clones, around 92% of which are singletons, and approximately 0.2% rests with the top ten. This specimen consisted of CD4+ T cells from peripheral blood mononuclear cells, obtained in the second trimester of pregnancy. V is TRBV6-4 and J is TRBJ2-2; the D gene is possibly TRBD2 (6 bases). The receptor's source is a female donor with multiple sclerosis, enrolled in a pregnancy study. The CDR3 loop reads CASSVGGNTGELFF. For the CDR3, the DNA is TGTGCCAGCAGTGTCGGGGGGAACACCGGGGAGCTGTTTTTT.